The T cell receptor (beta chain) described here comes from a study of shared clonotypes between healthy human individuals (dated by TCRdb to about 2020). As for the study more broadly: A few men and a couple of women, aged 18 to 49 years, made up the cohort. Between about 0.85 and 9.5 billion PBMCs per donor were obtained by leukapheresis. Blood TCR repertoires of five healthy adults were deeply sequenced to estimate repertoire size and the extent of clonotype sharing between individuals. For each donor, three plates each were used for CD4 naive and CD4 memory, two plates were used for CD8 naive, and one plate was used for CD8 memory. Libraries were prepared and TCR repertoires were sequenced by different laboratories using diverse techniques, in order to increase sequencing depth and limit assay-specific biases.

TCR CDR3 regions were amplified from genomic DNA by multiplex PCR using the deep immunoSEQ assay. Extracted genomic DNA from each cell subset was distributed evenly across all wells of several immunoSEQ 96-well plates, and each plate was treated as a replicate. For sorted subsets, each replicate PCR was loaded with 200 ng genomic DNA, equivalent to 30,000 or so T cell genomes. Purified libraries were quantified with a Qubit 3.0 fluorometer, sized on a Bioanalyzer 2100, and re-quantified with the KAPA Library Quantification kit. Every immunoSEQ 96-well plate was sequenced on a dedicated single-read 150-cycle Illumina NextSeq 550 flow cell. Per the original workflow: The immunoSEQ output contained only junctional sequences without quality scores, so filtering could not match that applied to full-length reads. To assign V/J genes and CDR3, sequences were annotated using PyIR, a Python wrapper for IgBLAST v1.9, with IMGT germline references. Any read was removed if the V/J assignment was weak (E-value above 1e-6), the CDR3 was missing, or the read contained stop codons, out-of-frame junctions, or ambiguous translated residues. V3J clonotypes were defined by identical inferred V gene, J gene, and CDR3 amino acid sequence. Percentage overlap between repertoires was computed as shared unique clonotypes divided by the size of the smaller repertoire. Three approaches were used to assess repertoire richness: RTK rarefaction, the Chao1 estimator, and Recon v2.1 estimates of unobserved clonotypes. For all TCRbeta clonotypes obtained by the gDNA method from a few donors, generation probabilities were computed with OLGA. In TCRdb, the immuneACCESS table is reduced to in-frame sequences with V and J assigned. These tables do not hold every clone; where another copy was compared, an unresolved V gene accounts for under half, and the others remain unexplained. V and J calls and clone size come straight from that table; D and trimming were deduced from the DNA. The table for this sample lists some 1 million clones; 75% of them were counted only once. Around 1.5% of the sample lies in the top ten.

A distance of 24 bases separates the germline ends of V and J, which lose 2 bases and 13 bases respectively. Reading from cysteine to phenylalanine, the CDR3 counts 17 amino acids. The entry retains the CDR3 DNA only, 51 bases that are in frame from base 1. From the germline V gene, CDR1 is SGHAT and CDR2 is FQNNGV. Notes on this clone: Its cognate antigen has yet to be identified. No base quality information exists; no much larger clone differs at one position.

Broad study findings and their caveats: Naive subsets generally had larger estimated clonotype richness than memory subsets did. Even with the large sequencing depth, rarefaction of the sorted-subset datasets indicated that sequencing was incomplete. About 5% of naive CD4, around 4% of naive CD8, about 2.4% of memory CD4, and approximately 0.39% of memory CD8 clonotypes were shared across a few donors. Because the study included only a small number of donors, the genetic and exposure-history diversity represented was limited. Compared with non-shared clonotypes, the clonotypes found in all four sorted-subset donors had higher generation probabilities. Sampling was limited to blood, and TCR repertoires in tissue likely differ from TCR repertoires in blood. Pairwise subsampling indicated that sequencing depth was expected to affect the degree of clonotype sharing among donors.

Donors were healthy HIV-negative adults with no recently reported acute infections or vaccinations. Every donor was a Caucasian adult residing in Nashville, Tennessee, USA. CD4+ T cells were enriched by magnetic negative selection, after which naive cells were positively selected on CD45RA and the negative fraction was taken as the memory subset. Blood was collected by leukapheresis, and PBMCs were isolated by Ficoll-Histopaque density gradient centrifugation and then cryopreserved in liquid nitrogen vapor phase. Analytical flow cytometry was used to check the purity and quantity of every magnetically sorted T cell population. Genomic DNA was isolated from every sorted fraction and measured by UV absorbance on a Nanodrop 2000c.

The chain employs TRBV11-2 and TRBJ1-6; the D gene is perhaps TRBD1, on 6 matching bases. The sequence came from a man in his late teens or twenties in good health. Sequenced sample: memory CD4+ T cells sorted from blood. The sample's cell subset or site, from its label and the paper: CD45RA-negative fraction. The nucleotide sequence is TGTGCCAGCAGCTTATTGCCCTTCGACAGGATTGGGGACCCCCTCCACTTT. Its protein product is CASSLLPFDRIGDPLHF.